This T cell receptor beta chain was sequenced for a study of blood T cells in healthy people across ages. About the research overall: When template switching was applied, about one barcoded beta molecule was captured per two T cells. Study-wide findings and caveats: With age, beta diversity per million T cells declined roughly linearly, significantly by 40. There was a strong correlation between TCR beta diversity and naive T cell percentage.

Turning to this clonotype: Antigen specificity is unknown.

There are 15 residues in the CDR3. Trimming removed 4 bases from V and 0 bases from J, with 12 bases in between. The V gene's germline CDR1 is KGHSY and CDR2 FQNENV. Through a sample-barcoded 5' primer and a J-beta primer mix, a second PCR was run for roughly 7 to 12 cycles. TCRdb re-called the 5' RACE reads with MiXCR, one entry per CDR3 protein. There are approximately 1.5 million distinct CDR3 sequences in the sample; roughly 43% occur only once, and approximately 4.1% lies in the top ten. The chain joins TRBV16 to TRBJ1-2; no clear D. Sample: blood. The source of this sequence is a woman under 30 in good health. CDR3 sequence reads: CASSPGQISNYGYTF. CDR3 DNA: TGTGCCAGCAGCCCCGGGCAGATTTCTAACTATGGCTACACCTTC.